The 31 T cell receptor beta chains reported below all come from one sample, sequenced in a study of control samples from healthy donors and cancer patients. Here immunoSEQ multiplex PCR was the method, and the copy in TCRdb shows in-frame clones only, minus some. The sample consists of 150,000 or so clones, over 85% of them appearing once. The sample comprised blood. These receptors originate from a man aged 18-30 years in good health.

This chain joins TRBV6-1 and TRBJ2-2; D is undetermined. The CDR3 contains 13 residues. Trimming removed 2 bases at V and 0 bases at J, with 1 base between. Germline values: CDR1 MNHNS, CDR2 SASEGT. CDR3 nucleotides: TGTGCCAGCAGTGAACCGAACACCGGGGAGCTGTTTTTT. Translation gives CASSEPNTGELFF.

V is TRBV6-2 or TRBV6-3 and J is TRBJ2-1; a possible D gene is TRBD2 (6 bases). The CDR3 totals 14 residues. Germline assignment: CDR1 MNHEY and CDR2 SVGEGT. The ends were cut back, 7 bases at V and 8 bases at J, with 18 bases in the middle. Written as DNA, the CDR3 is TGTGCCAGCACCCCCGGCGGGATGGGGGATGAGCAGTTCTTC. The encoded protein is CASTPGGMGDEQFF.

This chain uses TRBV7-2 with TRBJ2-5, with 10 bases fitting TRBD2. The length of the CDR3 is 19 residues. V dropped 0 bases and J dropped 0; count of bases not matched to a gene: 10. Germline CDR1 and CDR2: SGHTA and FQGNSA. CDR3 bases: TGTGCCAGCAGCTTAGCGTGGACTAGCGGAACGTGGTACCAAGAGACCCAGTACTTC. Translated: CASSLAWTSGTWYQETQYF. The whole variable domain, filled in from reference TRBV7-2 and TRBJ2-5, reads GAGVSQSPSNKVTEKGKDVELRCDPISGHTALYWYRQSLGQGLEFLIYFQGNSAPDKSGLPSDRFSAERTGGSVSTLTIQRTQQEDSAVYLCASSLAWTSGTWYQETQYFGPGTRLLVL.

V is TRBV15 and J is TRBJ1-1; 8 bases map to TRBD1. CDR1 is LNHNV, CDR2 YYDKDF, per germline (reference sequence). This CDR3 has 17 residues. Unmatched junction bases numbered 10, after V lost 0 bases and J lost 4 bases. The CDR3 spells CATSRDPRADRVTEAFF. Written as DNA, the CDR3 is TGTGCCACCAGCAGAGACCCGCGGGCGGACAGGGTCACTGAAGCTTTCTTT.

The V and J genes are TRBV19 and TRBJ1-2; TRBD1 agrees at 7 bases. J lost 0 bases, V lost 5 bases, and 12 bases had no gene match. CDR1 is LNHDA and CDR2 is SQIVND in the germline V gene (reference sequence). The CDR3 length is 17 residues. This CDR3 is CASSPGGGQTPNYGYTF. In DNA form, the CDR3 reads TGTGCCAGTAGTCCCGGGGGGGGACAGACCCCTAACTATGGCTACACCTTC.

The genes are TRBV4-2 and TRBJ2-1; 8 nucleotides align to TRBD2. V lost 4 bases and J lost 8; bases outside the gene matches: 1. CDR1 is LGHNA and CDR2 is YNFKEQ in the germline V gene. CDR3 size: 12 residues. The CDR3 loop reads CASSLSGDEQFF. The CDR3 nucleotides read TGTGCCAGCAGCCTTAGCGGGGATGAGCAGTTCTTC.

This chain uses TRBV19 with TRBJ2-7; D not resolved. The length of the CDR3 is 11 residues. The germline gives CDR1 LNHDA, CDR2 SQIVND (reference sequence). V was trimmed by 3 bases and J by 12 bases, leaving 12 bases between them. The CDR3 DNA sequence: TGTGCCAGTAGTATTCGCGACTCGGGGTACTTC. This sequence encodes CASSIRDSGYF.

The chain recombines TRBV28 with TRBJ2-2; no definite D call. From germline, CDR1 is MDHEN and CDR2 SYDVKM. This CDR3 region has 15 residues. V was pared by 2 bases and J by 7 bases, with 14 bases between. The chain's CDR3 is CASSLPPTVHGELFF. The CDR3 region has the DNA TGTGCCAGCAGTTTACCCCCCACGGTCCACGGGGAGCTGTTTTTT.

The chain recombines TRBV5-1 with TRBJ1-1; D possibly corresponds to TRBD1 (5 bases). V was trimmed by 7 bases and J by 3 bases, leaving 13 bases between them. CDR1 and CDR2 (germline): SGHRS, YFSETQ. This CDR3 has 13 residues. Here the CDR3 DNA reads TGCGCCAGCCGTTTCGGGGGGGACACTGAAGCTTTCTTT. Translated: CASRFGGDTEAFF.

V is TRBV27 and J is TRBJ1-4; 10 bases map to TRBD1. The junction had 4 bases not matched to a gene; V was cut back by 2 bases and J by 10 bases. The germline V gene encodes CDR1 MNHEY and CDR2 SMNVEV (reference sequence). The CDR3 is 14 amino acids. This CDR3 reads CASSLGTGVGKLFF. The DNA of the CDR3 is TGTGCCAGCAGTTTAGGGACAGGGGTAGGAAAACTGTTTTTT. The full variable domain, completed using reference TRBV27 and TRBJ1-4, is EAQVTQNPRYLITVTGKKLTVTCSQNMNHEYMSWYRQDPGLGLRQIYYSMNVEVTDKGDVPEGYKVSRKEKRNFPLILESPSPNQTSLYFCASSLGTGVGKLFFGSGTQLSVL.

The chain combines TRBV7-9 with TRBJ1-1, with 8 nucleotides matching TRBD1. The CDR3 is 14 residues long. The germline V gene encodes CDR1 SEHNR and CDR2 FQNEAQ (reference sequence). V was clipped by 4 bases and J by 3 bases; unmatched bases: 4. CDR3 region: CASSSWTGYTEAFF. The DNA of the CDR3 is TGTGCCAGCAGCTCCTGGACAGGGTACACTGAAGCTTTCTTT.

The chain carries TRBV11-2 and TRBJ1-1; D unclear. Trimming took off 3 bases at V and 1 base at J, with 9 bases between the two ends. CDR1 SGHAT and CDR2 FQNNGV come from the germline V gene. This CDR3 spans 14 amino acids. The CDR3 DNA follows: TGTGCCAGCAGCTTGGGCTATGGGAACACTGAAGCTTTCTTT. Its protein product is CASSLGYGNTEAFF.

This chain uses TRBV19 with TRBJ2-2; 8 bases match TRBD2. The CDR3 extends over 16 amino acids. The V and J ends lost 7 bases and 4 bases, in that order; junction bases with no gene match: 11. Germline lookup yields CDR1 LNHDA and CDR2 SQIVND (reference sequence). This CDR3 reads CASKFSGGPGTGELFF. The CDR3 region has the DNA TGTGCCAGTAAATTCTCGGGAGGGCCCGGCACCGGGGAGCTGTTTTTT.

The chain carries TRBV6-5 and TRBJ2-4; D perhaps matches TRBD2 (6 bases). V shed 0 bases and J shed 7 bases, with 16 bases lying between them. Germline CDR1 and CDR2: MNHEY and SVGAGI. The CDR3 length is 16 residues. CDR3 loop: CASSYSSGAAVNIQYF. CDR3 nucleotides: TGTGCCAGCAGTTACTCCTCGGGAGCGGCTGTGAACATTCAGTACTTC.

The chain recombines TRBV14 with TRBJ1-1; D ambiguous. The germline V and J ends were trimmed by 5 bases and 0 bases, with 7 bases remaining between them. The CDR3 has 13 amino acids. CDR1 is SGHDN and CDR2 is FVKESK in the germline V gene. CDR3: CASSGPMNTEAFF. In nucleotides, the CDR3 is TGTGCCAGCAGCGGCCCAATGAACACTGAAGCTTTCTTT.

To note about this clone: One junction end does not reproduce the germline sequence, and a read error may be involved. This chain uses TRBV7-7 with TRBJ1-1; 9 positions agree with TRBD1. Germline CDR1 reads SSHAT; CDR2 reads FNYEAQ (reference sequence). The CDR3 length is 15 residues. CDR3: CASSPIGGQGAEAFF. The DNA for the CDR3 is TGTGCTAGCAGCCCAATTGGGGGACAGGGAGCTGAAGCTTTCTTT.

The V call is TRBV2, the J call TRBJ2-7; D is unresolved. V was pared by 2 bases and J by 9 bases, with 11 bases between. This CDR3 has 12 residues. Per germline, CDR1 SNHLY and CDR2 FYNNEI. CDR3 DNA: TGTGCCAGCAGTGAATGGTCTCGGCGGCAGTACTTC. Translated: CASSEWSRRQYF.

This clone was observed a single time. CDR3 residues: CATSIKRNTEAFF. CDR3 in DNA: TGTGCCACCAGCATTAAGAGAAACACTGAAGCTTTCTTT. The chain recombines TRBV15 with TRBJ1-1; D is unclear. Germline CDR1 LNHNV, CDR2 YYDKDF (reference sequence). This CDR3 spans 13 amino acids. Between the trimmed V and J ends, which lost 4 bases and 2 bases, there was a span of 8 bases.

The J gene is TRBJ1-2, the V gene TRBV7-9, with 9 bases aligning to TRBD1. This CDR3 spans 13 amino acids. CDR1 SEHNR and CDR2 FQNEAQ come from the germline V gene (reference sequence). Trimming took 4 bases from V and 8 from J; bases not matched to a gene: 5. This chain's CDR3 is CASSSRDREGYTF. The CDR3 bases are TGTGCCAGCAGCTCCCGGGACAGGGAAGGCTACACCTTC.

The chain recombines TRBV12-3 or TRBV12-4 with TRBJ1-1; no clear D. CDR3 length equals 13 residues. The V gene lost 3 bases and the J gene lost 1 base, with 6 bases spanning the gap. CDR3 in amino acids: CASSFIENTEAFF. CDR3 bases: TGTGCCAGCAGTTTTATCGAGAACACTGAAGCTTTCTTT.

The rearrangement links TRBV5-4 to TRBJ2-5; D is possibly TRBD1 (8 bases). This CDR3 is 16 amino acids long. Trimming cost V 4 bases and J 0 bases, with 16 bases left between them. Per the germline V gene, CDR1 is SGHNT and CDR2 is YYREEE (reference sequence). CDR3 in DNA: TGTGCCAGCAGCGGGAGGGACAGGCCGTACCAAGAGACCCAGTACTTC. Encoded protein: CASSGRDRPYQETQYF.

This sequence joins TRBV5-8 and TRBJ2-1; maybe TRBD2 (6 bases). Per the germline V gene, CDR1 is SGHTS and CDR2 is YDEGEE. The length of the CDR3 is 15 residues. V lost 4 bases to trimming and J lost 4 bases, with 15 bases between them. The CDR3 loop reads CASSNAGRKYNEQFF. CDR3 DNA: TGTGCCAGCAGCAACGCGGGACGGAAATACAATGAGCAGTTCTTC.

This clone was seen just once. The rearrangement links TRBV6-4 to TRBJ1-1; perhaps TRBD1 as D (6 bases). This CDR3 spans 13 amino acids. CDR1 MRHNA and CDR2 SNTAGT come from the germline V gene. V dropped 5 bases and J dropped 1 base, with 8 bases sitting between them. The CDR3 nucleotides are TGTGCCAGCAGTCGGACAGAGAACACTGAAGCTTTCTTT. Translated: CASSRTENTEAFF.

The rearrangement joins TRBV7-9 to TRBJ1-2; tentative D call: TRBD1 (5 bases). This CDR3 comprises 14 residues. Trimming left V 2 bases short and J 4 bases short, with 11 bases between. Germline CDR1 is SEHNR and CDR2 is FQNEAQ (reference sequence). The CDR3 DNA reads as TGTGCCAGCAGCTTACCGGGACGACTCTATGGCTACACCTTC. Its translation: CASSLPGRLYGYTF.

This chain connects TRBV4-2 to TRBJ2-5; 8 bases fit TRBD2. The germline V gene encodes CDR1 LGHNA and CDR2 YNFKEQ. The trim removed 0 bases at V and 3 bases at J, leaving 15 bases unmatched. There are 19 residues in the CDR3. CDR3 sequence (DNA): TGTGCCAGCAGCCAAGAAGAGGGCCTAGCGGGTTCTATAGAAGAGACCCAGTACTTC. Translated, it gives CASSQEEGLAGSIEETQYF.

The V call is TRBV5-1, the J call TRBJ2-3, with 8 bases that match TRBD2. V lost 4 bases, J lost 2 bases, and 6 bases stayed unmatched. The CDR3 sequence is 15 residues long. Germline V lookup: CDR1 SGHRS, CDR2 YFSETQ. As DNA, the CDR3 is TGCGCCAGCAGCCATCAAGCGGGGGACACAGATACGCAGTATTTT. It encodes CASSHQAGDTDTQYF.

This chain uses TRBV27 with TRBJ1-2; no clear D. Trimming removed 8 bases at V and 6 bases at J, with 13 bases between. CDR1 MNHEY and CDR2 SMNVEV come from the germline V gene (reference sequence). CDR3 length: 12 amino acids. As DNA, the CDR3 is TGTGCCAGCCTGGGTCCAGGTGATGGCTACACCTTC. The encoded protein is CASLGPGDGYTF.

This chain's CDR3 is CASNVGVNQPQHF. The CDR3 nucleotides are TGTGCCAGCAACGTGGGGGTCAATCAGCCCCAGCATTTT. The chain uses TRBV2 and TRBJ1-5, with a possible D match to TRBD1 (5 bases). The CDR3 covers 13 residues. V lost 7 bases and J 3 bases, leaving 10 bases between the germline ends. Germline V gene sequence: CDR1 SNHLY, CDR2 FYNNEI. Combining the CDR3 with reference TRBV2 and TRBJ1-5 gives the whole variable domain EPEVTQTPSHQVTQMGQEVILRCVPISNHLYFYWYRQILGQKVEFLVSFYNNEISEKSEIFDDQFSVERPDGSNFTLKIRSTKLEDSAMYFCASNVGVNQPQHFGDGTRLSIL.

This clone was picked up one time. This chain links TRBV24-1 with TRBJ2-5; perhaps D is TRBD1 or TRBD2 (5 bases each). CDR1 is KGHDR, CDR2 SFDVKD, per germline. The CDR3 is 15 residues long. Between the trimmed V and J ends, which lost 9 bases and 4 bases, there was a span of 20 bases. The CDR3 region is CATAPSTPGPETQYF. The CDR3 coding sequence is TGTGCCACCGCTCCATCAACCCCGGGGCCAGAGACCCAGTACTTC.

The genes are TRBV6-5 and TRBJ1-5; D is uncertain. The V end was cut by 6 bases, the J end by 3 bases, with 12 bases between. The CDR3 runs 14 residues. Looked up from germline, CDR1 is MNHEY and CDR2 is SVGAGI. The CDR3 is CASRRGRPNQPQHF. For the CDR3, the DNA is TGTGCCAGCAGACGAGGGAGACCCAATCAGCCCCAGCATTTT.

The gene calls are TRBV6-2 or TRBV6-3 and TRBJ2-7; 7 bases line up with TRBD2. Germline CDR1 MNHEY, CDR2 SVGEGT. V shed 2 bases, J shed 0 bases, and the junction held 10 bases outside the gene matches. The CDR3 sequence is 17 residues long. As DNA, the CDR3 is TGTGCCAGCAGTTACCCCCTCCGGGAGGTATACTCCTACGAGCAGTACTTC. It translates to CASSYPLREVYSYEQYF.